The 24 T cell receptor beta chains reported below all come from one sample, sequenced in a study of Graves' ophthalmopathy and Graves' hyperthyroidism. The authors amplified TCR beta CDR3 regions from RNA transcripts. First-round RT-PCR used HTBI primers; second-round multiplex PCR followed. One entry per CDR3 protein results from TCRdb running MiXCR on the multiplex PCR reads. The sample holds about 620,000 distinct CDR3 sequences, 20% to 25% seen once. The sequenced sample consisted of peripheral blood. The receptors derive from a woman aged 18-29 years with stable Graves' hyperthyroidism. Some clones in this sample may be carry-over from other donors' samples.

The chain links TRBV7-9 to TRBJ1-5, with D perhaps TRBD1 (5 bases). The CDR3 length is 15 residues. V was shortened by 4 bases and J by 3 bases, with 13 bases between the two germline ends. CDR1 and CDR2 from the germline V gene are SEHNR and FQNEAQ (reference sequence). The CDR3 reads CASSSQGEINQPQHF. DNA of the CDR3: TGTGCCAGCAGCTCCCAGGGAGAGATCAATCAGCCCCAGCATTTT.

As concerns this clonotype: Relative to the germline gene, one junction end is altered; a read error may explain this. The V and J genes are TRBV12-3 or TRBV12-4 and TRBJ2-5, with 9 bases that match TRBD2. CDR3 length: 15 residues. The CDR3 here is CAISFGGGAIETQYF. CDR3 in DNA: TGTGCCATCAGTTTTGGCGGGGGGGCGATAGAGACCCAGTACTTC.

The V gene is TRBV7-9, the J gene TRBJ1-6; a possible D gene is TRBD1 (6 bases). The V gene's germline CDR1 is SEHNR and CDR2 FQNEAQ (reference sequence). V lost 8 bases to trimming and J lost 3 bases, with 11 bases between them. The CDR3 is 14 residues long. CDR3 protein: CASGQGFYNSPLHF. Written as DNA, the CDR3 is TGTGCCAGCGGCCAGGGGTTCTATAATTCACCCCTCCACTTT.

This clonotype was detected only a few times. This could be a read error, since a much larger clone is one nucleotide away. J is TRBJ2-7 and V is TRBV20-1, with D uncertain. The CDR3 loop spans 13 amino acids. CDR1 and CDR2 (germline): DFQATT, SNEGSKA (reference sequence). CDR3 DNA: TGCAGTGCTAGAGAGGGTGCACCCTACGAGCTGTACTTC. Translation gives CSAREGAPYELYF.

This clonotype was observed many times. This chain uses TRBV10-3 with TRBJ1-2; TRBD1 is a possible D gene (5 bases). With 10 bases removed from V and 1 base from J, the gap between germline ends came to 16 bases. The CDR3 length is 14 residues. Germline lookup yields CDR1 ENHRY and CDR2 SYGVKD. CDR3 in DNA: TGTGCCACCGGGGACTCGGGTTTTAACTATGGCTACACCTTC. This translates into CATGDSGFNYGYTF.

Many counts were recorded for this clonotype. This chain uses TRBV19 with TRBJ2-7; TRBD2 aligns across 8 bases. Germline trimming cut 4 bases from V and 2 bases from J; bases unmatched to any gene: 13. The V gene's germline CDR1 is LNHDA and CDR2 SQIVND (reference sequence). The CDR3 has 17 residues. The CDR3 DNA is TGTGCCAGTAGTACCGAAGCGGGAGACTCCTTGGCCTACGAGCAGTACTTC. This sequence encodes CASSTEAGDSLAYEQYF.

Ten or more counts support this clonotype. The J gene is TRBJ1-3, the V gene TRBV5-1; D unresolved. The V gene lost 0 bases and the J gene lost 0 bases, with 10 bases spanning the gap. The CDR3 is made up of 16 amino acids. The V gene's germline CDR1 is SGHRS and CDR2 YFSETQ. The CDR3 sequence is CASSLATVFSGNTIYF. CDR3 DNA: TGCGCCAGCAGCTTGGCAACAGTCTTCTCTGGAAACACCATATATTTT.

This clonotype was seen ten or more times. The chain joins TRBV6-2 or TRBV6-3 to TRBJ2-2; 7 nucleotides agree with TRBD2. There are 17 residues in the CDR3. V lost 2 bases to trimming and J lost 0 bases; unmatched junction nucleotides: 6. The germline gives CDR1 MNHEY, CDR2 SVGEGT. The chain's CDR3 is CASSYISGLANTGELFF. The CDR3 coding sequence is TGTGCCAGCAGTTACATTTCCGGACTAGCGAACACCGGGGAGCTGTTTTTT.

The rearrangement joins TRBV24-1 to TRBJ1-2, with no clear D. Germline CDR1 is KGHDR and CDR2 is SFDVKD. The CDR3 spans 12 residues. Trimming cost V 4 bases and J 7 bases, with 9 bases left between them. CDR3 protein: CATSDLNLGYTF. Written as DNA, the CDR3 is TGTGCCACCAGTGACCTGAATCTTGGCTACACCTTC.

This sequence joins TRBV15 and TRBJ1-1; 8 nucleotides match TRBD1. The CDR3 length is 12 residues. CDR1 and CDR2 from the germline V gene are LNHNV and YYDKDF (reference sequence). V lost 11 bases to trimming and J lost 1 base; unmatched junction nucleotides: 3. DNA for the CDR3: TGTGCCGTCGGACAGGGGAACACTGAAGCTTTCTTT. Its protein is CAVGQGNTEAFF.

This clonotype came up a few times. J is TRBJ1-5 and V is TRBV6-5; 8 nucleotides line up with TRBD1. The germline gives CDR1 MNHEY, CDR2 SVGAGI. CDR3 length: 17 amino acids. Trimming at V came to 0 bases and at J to 7 bases, leaving 11 bases not matched to a gene. CDR3 sequence reads: CASSYSAGGVYWQPQHF. DNA of the CDR3: TGTGCCAGCAGTTACTCGGCAGGGGGCGTTTATTGGCAGCCCCAGCATTTT.

Notes on this clonotype: A clone one base away is much larger, so this may be a read error. V is TRBV29-1 and J is TRBJ2-5; weak D call: TRBD1 (6 bases). The CDR3 is made up of 15 amino acids. Germline V lookup: CDR1 SQVTM, CDR2 ANQGSEA. CDR3 loop: CSVEDWGQTQETQCF. The CDR3, as DNA: TGCAGCGTTGAAGATTGGGGACAAACTCAAGAGACCCAGTGCTTC.

The rearrangement uses TRBV6-1 and TRBJ1-1; possibly TRBD1 for D (6 bases). Germline CDR1 MNHNS, CDR2 SASEGT. Trimming took 7 bases from V and 0 from J, leaving 12 bases between them. The CDR3 totals 14 residues. The CDR3 DNA reads as TGTGCCAGCAATATCCGACAGGTGAACACTGAAGCTTTCTTT. Translated: CASNIRQVNTEAFF.

Of note for this clonotype: One end of the junction is discordant with germline, which a read error may explain. This CDR3 reads CASSLTGYDQYF. The CDR3 DNA reads as TGTGCCAGCAGCTTAACCGGCTACGATCAGTACTTC. The chain is built from TRBV7-9 and TRBJ2-7, with D unresolved. Germline CDR1 is SEHNR and CDR2 is FQNEAQ (reference sequence). The CDR3 totals 12 residues.

Many counts were recorded for this clonotype. J is TRBJ1-2 and V is TRBV6-1, with TRBD1 as a possible D gene (5 bases). This CDR3 is built from 13 residues. CDR1 is MNHNS, CDR2 SASEGT, per germline. The V and J ends lost 8 bases and 2 bases respectively, with 12 bases between them. This CDR3 reads CASSGTLNYGYTF. The CDR3 DNA reads TGTGCCAGCTCAGGGACCCTAAACTATGGCTACACCTTC.

The table lists this clonotype with many counts. V usage is TRBV6-5 and J usage is TRBJ1-1, with a tentative D call TRBD1 (5 bases). Germline assignment: CDR1 MNHEY and CDR2 SVGAGI. The CDR3 is 13 residues long. V was clipped by 0 bases and J by 6 bases, with 8 bases between them. The CDR3 is CASSYSRDSEAFF. DNA of the CDR3: TGTGCCAGCAGTTACTCTAGGGACTCTGAAGCTTTCTTT.

For this clonotype: A much larger clone is a single base away; this may be a read error. The chain couples TRBV6-2 or TRBV6-3 to TRBJ2-7; maybe TRBD1 (5 bases). This CDR3 is built from 16 residues. Germline values: CDR1 MNHEY, CDR2 SVGEGT. CDR3 residues: CTSSFYLSDTTYEQYF. The DNA of the CDR3 is TGTACCAGCAGTTTCTATTTGTCGGACACGACCTACGAGCAGTACTTC.

J is TRBJ1-5 and V is TRBV12-3 or TRBV12-4; tentatively, D is TRBD1 (5 bases). This CDR3 has 16 amino acids. Between the trimmed V and J ends, which lost 2 bases and 6 bases, there was a span of 17 bases. CDR3 bases: TGTGCCAGCAGTTTATTGCAGGGCTGGGCTGGTCAGCCCCAGCATTTT. Translation: CASSLLQGWAGQPQHF.

This clonotype was picked up one time. It may be a read error: a sequence one base away is much more abundant. J is TRBJ1-5 and V is TRBV6-2 or TRBV6-3; tentatively, D is TRBD1 (5 bases). CDR3 length: 16 residues. V lost 4 bases to trimming and J lost 2 bases, with 15 bases between them. The germline V gene encodes CDR1 MNHEY and CDR2 SVGEGT. The CDR3 here is CASSFLLGQGNQPQHF. Written as DNA, the CDR3 is TGTGCCAGCAGTTTCTTGCTGGGGCAGGGCAATCAGCCCCAGCATTTT.

This chain connects TRBV29-1 to TRBJ2-7; 9 bases fit TRBD2. The length of the CDR3 is 15 residues. Per germline, CDR1 SQVTM and CDR2 ANQGSEA. The V segment lost 4 bases and the J segment 2 bases; nucleotides outside the gene matches: 9. Here the CDR3 DNA reads TGCAGCGTTGGCTCTTCGACTAGCGGTACCTACGAGCAGTACTTC. Amino acids: CSVGSSTSGTYEQYF.

There are many counts of this clonotype. The gene calls are TRBV20-1 and TRBJ2-7, with a weak D call TRBD1 (6 bases). Germline values: CDR1 DFQATT, CDR2 SNEGSKA (reference sequence). Between the trimmed V and J ends, which lost 5 bases and 6 bases, there was a span of 23 bases. This CDR3 is 15 amino acids long. The CDR3 here is CSAPPDWQGNREQYF. CDR3 DNA sequence: TGCAGTGCTCCCCCTGATTGGCAGGGGAATCGCGAGCAGTACTTC.

This clonotype was seen many times. The chain combines TRBV28 with TRBJ2-7, with TRBD2 matching over 7 bases. V shed 6 bases, J shed 0 bases, and the junction held 11 bases outside the gene matches. Per the germline V gene, CDR1 is MDHEN and CDR2 is SYDVKM. This CDR3 has 16 residues. The CDR3 nucleotides are TGTGCCAGCAGACTAGGCGGGGACTACCTCTCCTACGAGCAGTACTTC. Translating it yields CASRLGGDYLSYEQYF.

In its sample, this clonotype was seen many times. This sequence joins TRBV20-1 and TRBJ1-1, with a tentative D call TRBD1 (6 bases). This CDR3 spans 10 amino acids. V shed 7 bases and J shed 6 bases, with 9 bases lying between them. Germline V gene lookup returns CDR1 DFQATT and CDR2 SNEGSKA (reference sequence). CDR3 bases: TGCAGTGTCAGGGGTTCTGAAGCTTTCTTT. It yields the protein CSVRGSEAFF.

The V call is TRBV20-1, the J call TRBJ1-1; no reliable D call. Germline V gives CDR1 DFQATT, CDR2 SNEGSKA (reference sequence). This CDR3 has 15 residues. The V end was cut by 3 bases, the J end by 1 base, with 15 bases between. The CDR3 nucleotides read TGCAGTGCTAGGTCACAAAGGACGGGGAACACTGAAGCTTTCTTT. It translates to CSARSQRTGNTEAFF.